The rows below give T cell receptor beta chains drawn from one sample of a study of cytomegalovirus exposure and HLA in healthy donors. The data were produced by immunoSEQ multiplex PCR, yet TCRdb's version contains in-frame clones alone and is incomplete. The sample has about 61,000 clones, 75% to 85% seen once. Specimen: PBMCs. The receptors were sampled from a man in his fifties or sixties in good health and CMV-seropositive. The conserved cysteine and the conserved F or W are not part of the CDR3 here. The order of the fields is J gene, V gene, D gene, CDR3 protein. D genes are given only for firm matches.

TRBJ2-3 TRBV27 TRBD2 ASSPLAGLRGTDTQY
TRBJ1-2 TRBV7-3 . ASSLVGGNYGYT
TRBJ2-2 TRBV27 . ASSSTGELF
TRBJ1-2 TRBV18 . ASSPPFKSSYGYT
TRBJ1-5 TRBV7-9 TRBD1 SSSQDRGGNQPQH
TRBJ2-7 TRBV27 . ASSLPGYEQY
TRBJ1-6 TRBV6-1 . ASSDGQVKHTTLH
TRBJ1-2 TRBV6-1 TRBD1 ASSYAGQGGYT
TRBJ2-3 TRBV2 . ASSRRQVDTDTQY
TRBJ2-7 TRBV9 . ASSANARGGSYEQY
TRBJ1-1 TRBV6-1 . ASSGEGYTEAF
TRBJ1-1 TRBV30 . AWSWGTEAL
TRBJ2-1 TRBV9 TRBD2 ASSKLGTSANNEQF
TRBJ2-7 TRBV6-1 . ASSEQRDEQY
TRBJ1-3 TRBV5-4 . ASSLQAGSGNTIY
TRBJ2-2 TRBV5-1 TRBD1 AGSETDRVTGELF
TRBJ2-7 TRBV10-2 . ASRIPGTSSYEQY
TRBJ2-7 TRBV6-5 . ASSYRYEQY
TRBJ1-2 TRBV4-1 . ASSQDPQGNSYGYT
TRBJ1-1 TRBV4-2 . ASSLLANTEAF
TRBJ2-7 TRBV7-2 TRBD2 ASSGTSQGQY
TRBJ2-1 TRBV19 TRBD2 ASSINSGRAYNEQF
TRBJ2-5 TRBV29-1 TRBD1 SGTGAQETQY
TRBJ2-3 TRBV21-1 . VSSKEARRVATDTQY
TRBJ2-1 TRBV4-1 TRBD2 ASSPHSTSGRVSNEQF
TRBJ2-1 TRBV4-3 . ASSQAMIVIIYNEQF
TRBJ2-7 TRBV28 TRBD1 ASRKGQVPYEQY
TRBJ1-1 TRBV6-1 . ASSPGINTEAF
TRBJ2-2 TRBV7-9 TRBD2 ASSFVGGSGELF
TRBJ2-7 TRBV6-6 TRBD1 ASSPPGQGGEQY
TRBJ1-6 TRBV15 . VTSRGRGSSYNSPLH
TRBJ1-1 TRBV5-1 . ASSDQGNTEAF
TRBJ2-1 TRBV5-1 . ASSFLVNEQF
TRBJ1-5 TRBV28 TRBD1 ASSLRTGSGNQPQH
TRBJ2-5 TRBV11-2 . ASSPLETQY
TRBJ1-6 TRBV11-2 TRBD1 ASSLEQGRNSPLH
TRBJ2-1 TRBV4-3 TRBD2 ASSFSGGYNEQF
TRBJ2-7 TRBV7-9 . ASSLAGVYEQY
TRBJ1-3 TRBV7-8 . ASSLVLQGTGNTIY
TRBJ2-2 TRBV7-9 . ASSLIGEGELF
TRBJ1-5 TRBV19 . ASSSQLASNQPQH
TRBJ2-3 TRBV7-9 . SSSLYEGVRTVTQY
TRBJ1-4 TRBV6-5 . ASSQTGLGAEKLF
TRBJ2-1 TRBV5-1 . ASSLQQSSYNEQF
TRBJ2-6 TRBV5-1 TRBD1 ASTSGQTAGSSGANVLT
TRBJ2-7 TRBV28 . ASSLSGLSYEQY